A selection of T cell receptor beta chains follows, all from one sample in a study of CD8 T cells in ankylosing spondylitis. MiXCR, applied by TCRdb to the 5' RACE reads, yields one record per CDR3 protein. Found here are 150,000 to 200,000 distinct CDR3 sequences, roughly 18% of them singletons; the top ten hold 4.3%. Sequenced input: blood, either unsorted or a sorted T cell fraction (not recorded which). The receptors come from a male donor under 30 with ankylosing spondylitis or in good health (not recorded which). CDR3s include the opening cysteine and the closing phenylalanine or tryptophan. Fields, in order: D gene, V gene, clone size, J gene, CDR3 length, CDR3 protein, CDR3 DNA. D genes are given only for firm matches. The size entry is marked missing in some rows and otherwise reads once, few, many or a size class.

TRBD2	TRBV7-9	many	TRBJ2-1	18	CASSPTSGRASPYNEQFF	TGTGCCAGCAGCCCGACTAGCGGGAGGGCGAGTCCCTACAATGAGCAGTTCTTC
TRBD2	TRBV14	many	TRBJ2-4	13	CASSLAGGPIQYF	TGTGCCAGCAGCCTAGCGGGAGGGCCCATTCAGTACTTC
-	TRBV10-3	many	TRBJ2-5	15	CAISESRAPEETQYF	TGTGCCATCAGTGAGTCGAGGGCCCCCGAGGAGACCCAGTACTTC
TRBD1	TRBV29-1	once	TRBJ2-3	13	CSALGQGLDTQYF	TGCAGCGCCCTGGGACAGGGTTTGGATACGCAGTATTTT
-	TRBV20-1	many	TRBJ2-7	16	CSARVFSWARLPEQYF	TGCAGTGCTAGAGTCTTTTCGTGGGCCAGGCTCCCCGAGCAGTACTTC
TRBD1	TRBV19	many	TRBJ2-5	16	CASSLSPGQGLKTQYF	TGTGCCAGTAGTTTAAGTCCGGGACAGGGATTGAAGACCCAGTACTTC
TRBD1	TRBV6-4	-	TRBJ2-3	13	CASGTGQLDTQYF	TGTGCCAGCGGGACAGGCCAGTTGGATACGCAGTATTTT
-	TRBV10-3	once	TRBJ2-1	15	CAVGSELTVDNEQFF	TGTGCCGTAGGATCGGAATTGACCGTCGACAATGAGCAGTTCTTC
-	TRBV9	few	TRBJ2-7	17	CASSVGPAAGLSYEQYF	TGTGCCAGCAGCGTAGGCCCGGCGGCGGGTCTGAGCTACGAGCAGTACTTC
TRBD2	TRBV5-1	many	TRBJ2-1	15	CASRWGGSSYNEQFF	TGCGCCAGCAGATGGGGCGGGAGTTCCTACAATGAGCAGTTCTTC